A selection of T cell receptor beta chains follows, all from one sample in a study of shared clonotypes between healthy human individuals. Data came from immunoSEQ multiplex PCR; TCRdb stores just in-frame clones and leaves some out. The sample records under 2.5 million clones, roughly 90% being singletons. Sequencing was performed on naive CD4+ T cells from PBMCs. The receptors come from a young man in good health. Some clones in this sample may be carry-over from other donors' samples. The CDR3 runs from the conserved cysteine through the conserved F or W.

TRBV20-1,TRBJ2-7,CSAIQVYEQYF
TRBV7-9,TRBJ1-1,CASSREVNTEAFF
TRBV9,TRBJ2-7,CASSVGGSRSSYEQYF
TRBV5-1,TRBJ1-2,CASSPGQGAGVYGYTF
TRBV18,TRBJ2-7,CASSPGRRTYEQYF
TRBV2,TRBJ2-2,CAGTRTTGTGELFF
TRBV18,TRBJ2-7,CASKLHQGPNEQYF
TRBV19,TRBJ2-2,CASSTPRGLAGGTGELFF
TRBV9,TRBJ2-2,CASSGGRLAGGNTGELFF
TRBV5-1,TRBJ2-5,CASSPSGGAIQETQYF
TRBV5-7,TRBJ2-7,CASSLAKAIHF
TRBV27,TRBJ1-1,CASKYRDRGHTEAFF
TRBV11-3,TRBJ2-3,CASSSRSSTDTQYF
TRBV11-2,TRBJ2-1,CASSLAQLAGGSYNEQFF
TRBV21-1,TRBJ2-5,CANPFNRGETQYF
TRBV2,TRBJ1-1,CASSFQGRNTEAFF
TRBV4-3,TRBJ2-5,CASSQSLQETQYF
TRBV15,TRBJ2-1,CATSRVPAEQFF
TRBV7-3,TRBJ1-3,CASSLTIGNTIYF
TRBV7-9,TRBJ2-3,CASSPRASTDTQYF
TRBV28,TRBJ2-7,CASSAYLRFGEQYF
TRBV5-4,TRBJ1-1,CASSPPGTVNTEAFF
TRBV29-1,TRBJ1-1,CSVDWGAGHRANTEAFF
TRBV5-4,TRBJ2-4,CASSGTQGNIQYF
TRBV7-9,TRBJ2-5,CASSLSFPSGRGETQYF
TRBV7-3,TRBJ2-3,CASSLGTSGRDTQYF
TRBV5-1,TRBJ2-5,CATHGGPQETQYF
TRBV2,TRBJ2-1,CASREGLAGGAGEQFF
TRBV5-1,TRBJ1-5,CASSLAGSSNQPQHF
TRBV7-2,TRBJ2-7,CASSLEVAGSYEQYF
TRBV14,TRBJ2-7,CASSQENRGEQYF
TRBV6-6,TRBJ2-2,CASLSDANTGELFF
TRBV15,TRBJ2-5,CATSTWQGGETQYF
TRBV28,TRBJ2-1,CASTGRWASGSNLNEQFF
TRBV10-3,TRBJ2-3,CAIGTSGRTDTQYF
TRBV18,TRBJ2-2,CASSLNNPSNTGELFF
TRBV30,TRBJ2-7,CAWRGLAGVGEQYF
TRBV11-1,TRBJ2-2,CASSSQGLIYTGELFF
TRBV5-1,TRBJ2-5,CASSLATQETQYF
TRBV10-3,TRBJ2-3,CAISESGALTDTQYF
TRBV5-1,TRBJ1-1,CASSLDPRTQQAFF
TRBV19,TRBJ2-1,CASSIVRPSGSGSEQFF
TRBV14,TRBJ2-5,CASSQEVLAGQETQYF
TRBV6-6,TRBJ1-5,CASSPVGAAQHF
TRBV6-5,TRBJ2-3,CASSRRPLSPDTQYF
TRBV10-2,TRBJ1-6,CASSGQGEGSPLHF
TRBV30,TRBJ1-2,CAWRRHPAGGGYTF
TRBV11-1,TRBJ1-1,CASSPRQGMNTEAFF
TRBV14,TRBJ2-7,CASSPLGGGQNEQYF
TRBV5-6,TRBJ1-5,CASSLGRGRQPQHF
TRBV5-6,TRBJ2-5,CASSSPTGDQTQYF
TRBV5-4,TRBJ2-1,CASSGGLAGGEQFF
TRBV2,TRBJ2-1,CARSWNNEQFF
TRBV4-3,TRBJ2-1,CASSPSLAGHYNEQFF
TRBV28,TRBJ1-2,CASSLEGYGYTF
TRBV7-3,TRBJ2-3,CASASTSGSTDTQYF
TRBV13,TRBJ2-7,CASSSSGRDYEQYF
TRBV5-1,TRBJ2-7,CASSNGQGALEQYF
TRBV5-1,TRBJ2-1,CASSSTGVREQFF
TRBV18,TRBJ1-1,CASSRVGPENTEAFF